This T cell receptor beta chain was captured in a study of shared clonotypes between healthy human individuals. The assay used deep level. Produced via immunoSEQ multiplex PCR; TCRdb's table is partial and in-frame only. The sample contains about 2.1 million clones, around 93% of which appear only once. Study-wide findings and caveats: Naive CD4 clonotypes were shared across a few donors at about 5%. Researchers found naive subsets generally carried larger estimated richness than memory subsets.

A word on this clone: Its target is unknown.

Germline-derived CDR1 and CDR2 are PRHDT and FYEKMQ (reference sequence). V lost 4 bases, J lost 0 bases, and 17 bases lay in between. The CDR3 extends over 17 amino acids. Terminally differentiated effector memory CD45RA+ cells were excluded from the naive CD8 cells, which were CD45RO-negative and positively selected for CCR7. The sequence came from a man aged 18 to 29 in good health. Some clones in this sample may be carry-over from other donors' samples. The source material was naive CD8+ T cells from PBMCs. J is TRBJ2-3 and V is TRBV13; D might be TRBD2 (6 bases). The CDR3 sequence: CASSSRLNAGSTDTQYF. The CDR3 region has the DNA TGTGCCAGCAGCTCTCGTCTTAACGCGGGGAGCACAGATACGCAGTATTTT.